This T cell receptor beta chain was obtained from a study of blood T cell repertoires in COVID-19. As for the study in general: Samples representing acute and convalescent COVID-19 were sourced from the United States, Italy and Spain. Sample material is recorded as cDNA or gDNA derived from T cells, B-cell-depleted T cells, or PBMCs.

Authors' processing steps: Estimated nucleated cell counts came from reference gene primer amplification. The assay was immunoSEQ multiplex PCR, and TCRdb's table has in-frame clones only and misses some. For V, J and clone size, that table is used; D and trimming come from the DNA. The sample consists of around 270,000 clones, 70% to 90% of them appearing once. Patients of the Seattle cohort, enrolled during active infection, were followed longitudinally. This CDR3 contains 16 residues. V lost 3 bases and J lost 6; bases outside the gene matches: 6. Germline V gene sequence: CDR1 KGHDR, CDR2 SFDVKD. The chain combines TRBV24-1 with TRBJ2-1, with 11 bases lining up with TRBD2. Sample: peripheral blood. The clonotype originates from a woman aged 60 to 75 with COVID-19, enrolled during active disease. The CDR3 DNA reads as TGTGCCACCAGTGATGGGCGACTAGCGGGATTCAATGAGCAGTTCTTC. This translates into CATSDGRLAGFNEQFF.